The 4 T cell receptor beta chains in this list originate from one sample, sequenced in a study of T cell changes during pregnancy in multiple sclerosis. The protocol was immunoSEQ multiplex PCR, while the TCRdb copy is restricted to in-frame clones and leaves out a portion. The sample gives tens of thousands of clones, roughly 91% of which show up once; 0.43% is in the top ten. The input for sequencing was CD4+ T cells from peripheral blood mononuclear cells, taken after pregnancy. These receptor sequences come from a female donor with multiple sclerosis, enrolled in a pregnancy study.

This clone was detected only once. The rearrangement links TRBV21-1 to TRBJ2-7; the tabulated D call, TRBD2, remains unverified against the DNA. TRBV21-1 is a listed pseudogene. The CDR3 is 15 amino acids. In nucleotides, the CDR3 is TGTGCCAGCAGCAATTGCCTAGCAAAATGCCACGAGCAGTACTTC. Its protein is CASSNCLAKCHEQYF.

The V gene is TRBV29-1, the J gene TRBJ2-5; 9 bases agree with TRBD1. J was trimmed by 5 bases and V by 2 bases; bases with no gene match: 3. Germline V lookup: CDR1 SQVTM, CDR2 ANQGSEA. The CDR3 covers 13 residues. The DNA of the CDR3 is TGCAGCGTTGAAACAGGGGGCAGGGAGACCCAGTACTTC. Translating it yields CSVETGGRETQYF. Looking up the rest from reference TRBV29-1 and TRBJ2-5 gives the full variable domain: SAVISQKPSRDICQRGTSLTIQCQVDSQVTMMFWYRQQPGQSLTLIATANQGSEATYESGFVIDKFPISRPNLTFSTLTVSNMSPEDSSIYLCSVETGGRETQYFGPGTRLLVL.

V gene TRBV7-2 combines with J gene TRBJ2-3; no clear D. The germline V gene has CDR1 SGHTA and CDR2 FQGNSA. V lost 0 bases and J lost 2, with 3 bases in between. The CDR3 consists of 13 residues. The CDR3 protein is CASSLAYTDTQYF. The DNA of the CDR3 is TGTGCCAGCAGCTTAGCGTACACAGATACGCAGTATTTT.

This chain links TRBV11-2 with TRBJ2-3; 10 bases are a match to TRBD1. Germline CDR1 is SGHAT and CDR2 is FQNNGV. The CDR3 has 14 amino acids. V was clipped by 5 bases and J by 4 bases; unmatched bases: 3. CDR3 bases: TGTGCCAGCAGCCCCGGACAGGGGGCAGATACGCAGTATTTT. Protein product: CASSPGQGADTQYF.